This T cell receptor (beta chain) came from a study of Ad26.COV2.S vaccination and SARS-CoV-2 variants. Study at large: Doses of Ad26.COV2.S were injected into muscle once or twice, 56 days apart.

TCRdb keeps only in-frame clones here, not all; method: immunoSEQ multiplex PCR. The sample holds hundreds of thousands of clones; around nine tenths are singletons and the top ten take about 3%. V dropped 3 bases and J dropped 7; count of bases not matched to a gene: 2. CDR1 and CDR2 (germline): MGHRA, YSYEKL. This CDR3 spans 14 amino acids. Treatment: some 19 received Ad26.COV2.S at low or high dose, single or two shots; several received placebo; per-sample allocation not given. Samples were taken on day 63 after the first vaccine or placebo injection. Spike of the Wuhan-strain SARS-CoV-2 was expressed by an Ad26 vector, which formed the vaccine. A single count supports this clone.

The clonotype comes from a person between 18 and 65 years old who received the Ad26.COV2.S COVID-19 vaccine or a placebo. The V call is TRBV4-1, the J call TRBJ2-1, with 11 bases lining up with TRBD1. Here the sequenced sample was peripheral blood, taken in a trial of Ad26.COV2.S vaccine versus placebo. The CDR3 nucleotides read TGCGCCAGCAGCCAGGGACAGGGGGGAAATGAGCAGTTCTTC. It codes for CASSQGQGGNEQFF.